These T cell receptor beta chains were read from a single sample in a study of OX40 agonist ivuxolimab in advanced cancers. TCRdb's table, derived via immunoSEQ multiplex PCR, lists solely in-frame clones and lacks some. Found here are tens of thousands of clones, less than 90% of them singletons; the top ten hold 0.85%. The specimen comprised CD4+ or CD8+ T cells sorted from blood, sampled in a trial of the OX40 agonist ivuxolimab. The receptors come from an adult with an advanced solid tumor such as melanoma, head and neck, liver or kidney cancer. CDR3s include the opening cysteine and the closing phenylalanine or tryptophan. D genes are given only for firm matches. Size tells how often a clone was seen (once, few, many) or the class of an expanded clone, and some rows leave it out.

j_call: TRBJ2-1
cdr3_length: 16
v_call: TRBV5-1
d_call: NA
clone_size: NA
cdr3_aa: CASSLNGQTPYNEQFF
cdr3_nt: TGCGCCAGCAGCTTGAACGGACAGACTCCGTACAATGAGCAGTTCTTC

j_call: TRBJ1-3
cdr3_length: 14
v_call: TRBV2
d_call: TRBD1
clone_size: NA
cdr3_aa: CASSERGQGYTIYF
cdr3_nt: TGTGCCAGCAGTGAACGGGGACAGGGCTACACCATATATTTT

j_call: TRBJ1-3
cdr3_length: 15
v_call: TRBV6-5
d_call: NA
clone_size: NA
cdr3_aa: CASSITGLAGNTIYF
cdr3_nt: TGTGCCAGCAGTATTACAGGGTTAGCTGGAAACACCATATATTTT

j_call: TRBJ1-1
cdr3_length: 11
v_call: TRBV6-5
d_call: NA
clone_size: few
cdr3_aa: CASLRGGEAFF
cdr3_nt: TGTGCCAGCCTGAGAGGCGGTGAAGCTTTCTTT

j_call: TRBJ2-7
cdr3_length: 15
v_call: TRBV4-2
d_call: NA
clone_size: NA
cdr3_aa: CASSQDRTGQYEQYF
cdr3_nt: TGTGCCAGCAGCCAAGATCGAACGGGGCAGTACGAGCAGTACTTC

j_call: TRBJ1-1
cdr3_length: 13
v_call: TRBV15
d_call: NA
clone_size: few
cdr3_aa: CATSRGQNTEAFF
cdr3_nt: TGTGCCACCAGCAGAGGACAGAACACTGAAGCTTTCTTT

j_call: TRBJ2-5
cdr3_length: 13
v_call: TRBV7-2
d_call: NA
clone_size: few
cdr3_aa: CASSPRAQETQYF
cdr3_nt: TGTGCCAGCAGCCCCCGGGCGCAAGAGACCCAGTACTTC

j_call: TRBJ2-7
cdr3_length: 16
v_call: TRBV6-6
d_call: TRBD2
clone_size: NA
cdr3_aa: CASSYGNSGGAYEQYF
cdr3_nt: TGTGCCAGCAGTTACGGAAATAGCGGGGGGGCTTACGAGCAGTACTTC

j_call: TRBJ2-1
cdr3_length: 16
v_call: TRBV9
d_call: TRBD1
clone_size: NA
cdr3_aa: CASSALGTGGFYEQFF
cdr3_nt: TGTGCCAGCAGCGCCCTCGGGACAGGGGGCTTTTATGAGCAGTTCTTC

j_call: TRBJ2-1
cdr3_length: 15
v_call: TRBV5-6
d_call: NA
clone_size: once
cdr3_aa: CASRLRATPKGEQFF
cdr3_nt: TGTGCCAGCCGCCTGAGAGCCACCCCAAAGGGTGAGCAGTTCTTC

j_call: TRBJ2-7
cdr3_length: 14
v_call: TRBV7-2
d_call: NA
clone_size: NA
cdr3_aa: CASSSQGGPYEQYF
cdr3_nt: TGTGCCAGCAGCTCCCAAGGCGGGCCCTACGAGCAGTACTTC

j_call: TRBJ2-2
cdr3_length: 16
v_call: TRBV5-6
d_call: NA
clone_size: NA
cdr3_aa: CASSTGTPANTGELFF
cdr3_nt: TGTGCCAGCAGCACCGGGACCCCCGCGAACACCGGGGAGCTGTTTTTT

j_call: TRBJ2-2
cdr3_length: 15
v_call: TRBV5-4
d_call: NA
clone_size: NA
cdr3_aa: CASSPASGDTGELFF
cdr3_nt: TGTGCCAGCAGTCCGGCCTCGGGGGACACCGGGGAGCTGTTTTTT

j_call: TRBJ1-5
cdr3_length: 18
v_call: TRBV19
d_call: TRBD1
clone_size: NA
cdr3_aa: CASSSGQGALAGNQPQHF
cdr3_nt: TGTGCCAGTAGTTCGGGACAGGGGGCGTTGGCTGGAAATCAGCCCCAGCATTTT

j_call: TRBJ2-3
cdr3_length: 13
v_call: TRBV5-1
d_call: NA
clone_size: NA
cdr3_aa: CASSLDSTDTQYF
cdr3_nt: TGCGCCAGCAGCTTAGACAGCACAGATACGCAGTATTTT

j_call: TRBJ1-5
cdr3_length: 15
v_call: TRBV12-5
d_call: NA
clone_size: NA
cdr3_aa: CASGLVADSNQPQHF
cdr3_nt: TGTGCTAGTGGTTTGGTAGCAGATAGCAATCAGCCCCAGCATTTT

j_call: TRBJ2-7
cdr3_length: 16
v_call: TRBV23-1
d_call: TRBD1
clone_size: NA
cdr3_aa: CASSRISWDSTYEQYF
cdr3_nt: TGCGCCAGCAGTCGCATTAGTTGGGACAGTACCTACGAGCAGTACTTC

j_call: TRBJ1-1
cdr3_length: 14
v_call: TRBV5-6
d_call: NA
clone_size: NA
cdr3_aa: CASSQGVRGTEAFF
cdr3_nt: TGTGCCAGCAGCCAAGGGGTCCGGGGCACTGAAGCTTTCTTT

j_call: TRBJ2-7
cdr3_length: 16
v_call: TRBV11-2
d_call: TRBD2
clone_size: NA
cdr3_aa: CASSLLLAGSSIEQYF
cdr3_nt: TGTGCCAGCAGCTTACTGCTAGCGGGGAGCTCTATAGAGCAGTACTTC

j_call: TRBJ2-3
cdr3_length: 13
v_call: TRBV2
d_call: NA
clone_size: few
cdr3_aa: CASSGEGTDTQYF
cdr3_nt: TGTGCCAGCAGCGGGGAGGGCACAGATACGCAGTATTTT

j_call: TRBJ1-6
cdr3_length: 12
v_call: TRBV7-2
d_call: NA
clone_size: NA
cdr3_aa: CASSLAPITLHF
cdr3_nt: TGTGCCAGCAGCTTAGCGCCGATTACCCTCCACTTT

j_call: TRBJ2-5
cdr3_length: 14
v_call: TRBV5-6
d_call: NA
clone_size: NA
cdr3_aa: CASSPFSLEETQYF
cdr3_nt: TGTGCCAGCAGCCCCTTCTCTTTGGAAGAGACCCAGTACTTC

j_call: TRBJ2-5
cdr3_length: 14
v_call: TRBV7-2
d_call: NA
clone_size: NA
cdr3_aa: CASSLAGARETQYF
cdr3_nt: TGTGCCAGCAGCTTAGCAGGGGCCCGTGAGACCCAGTACTTC

j_call: TRBJ1-1
cdr3_length: 13
v_call: TRBV6-5
d_call: TRBD1
clone_size: few
cdr3_aa: CASRWDRENEAFF
cdr3_nt: TGTGCCAGCAGATGGGACAGGGAGAATGAAGCTTTCTTT

j_call: TRBJ1-3
cdr3_length: 18
v_call: TRBV18
d_call: TRBD1
clone_size: NA
cdr3_aa: CASSPYKSSGGSGNTIYF
cdr3_nt: TGTGCCAGCTCACCGTATAAGAGCTCAGGGGGCTCTGGAAACACCATATATTTT

j_call: TRBJ1-1
cdr3_length: 11
v_call: TRBV10-3
d_call: NA
clone_size: NA
cdr3_aa: CAIRENTEAFF
cdr3_nt: TGTGCCATCAGGGAGAACACTGAAGCTTTCTTT

j_call: TRBJ1-2
cdr3_length: 16
v_call: TRBV7-2
d_call: TRBD1
clone_size: NA
cdr3_aa: CASSDRQGGAFIGYTF
cdr3_nt: TGTGCCAGCAGCGACAGACAGGGGGGCGCTTTCATAGGCTACACCTTC

j_call: TRBJ2-7
cdr3_length: 13
v_call: TRBV10-3
d_call: NA
clone_size: NA
cdr3_aa: CAISKGTSQEQYF
cdr3_nt: TGTGCCATCAGCAAAGGGACTTCTCAGGAGCAGTACTTC

j_call: TRBJ1-2
cdr3_length: 14
v_call: TRBV5-1
d_call: NA
clone_size: NA
cdr3_aa: CASSLGQGPYGYTF
cdr3_nt: TGCGCCAGCAGCTTGGGGCAGGGTCCATATGGCTACACCTTC

j_call: TRBJ1-2
cdr3_length: 17
v_call: TRBV7-9
d_call: NA
clone_size: medium-sized
cdr3_aa: CASSSLLLGEINYGYTF
cdr3_nt: TGTGCCAGCAGCTCCTTATTGTTGGGGGAAATTAACTATGGCTACACCTTC

j_call: TRBJ2-7
cdr3_length: 13
v_call: TRBV10-3
d_call: NA
clone_size: once
cdr3_aa: CAISGTGEYEQYF
cdr3_nt: TGTGCCATCAGTGGGACGGGGGAGTACGAGCAGTACTTC

j_call: TRBJ1-6
cdr3_length: 15
v_call: TRBV6-1
d_call: NA
clone_size: NA
cdr3_aa: CASSGAGLSNSPLHF
cdr3_nt: TGTGCCAGCAGTGGGGCGGGACTGAGTAATTCACCCCTCCACTTT